This TCR beta chain comes out of a study of cytomegalovirus exposure and HLA in healthy donors (dated by TCRdb to the late 2010s). For context, the study as a whole: According to an earlier analysis of 587 of the donors, about 179 million T cells yielded approximately 120 million unique TCR beta sequences and around 300 Gb of sequence data. An early release that covered 500 to 800 HLA-typed donors contained about 300 gigabases of sequencing data and 70 million to 100 million unique TCR sequences. Of the roughly 400 genotyped donors, over 80% were placed in the genetic ancestry cluster associated with self-reported Caucasian donors. The study aimed to test whether signatures of past pathogen exposure could be identified by cataloging public T cell receptors. Using immunosequencing, the study profiled T cell repertoires from around 670 subjects and related those repertoires to cytomegalovirus serostatus. Besides the first cohort of around 670 subjects, a separate validation cohort made up of some 110 different subjects was used. The study combined high-throughput TCR immunosequencing, statistical association of individual TCRs with disease status, and machine learning to predict cytomegalovirus infection status. In a later analysis, previously published TCR beta repertoires from several hundred donors were re-analyzed and high-resolution HLA genotyping was added so that TCR occurrence patterns could be studied. Rather than using new phenotypic data, the later analysis identified candidate immune exposures from TCR beta sequences and from how often those sequences occurred across donors. An earlier analysis of some 500 of the donors applied high-throughput TCR beta sequencing to assess whether each TCR beta V gene segment acted as functional or pseudogenic. Alongside the repertoire data, information on donor age, sex, ethnicity and CMV serostatus was compiled. A later genetic analysis took genome-wide SNP genotypes for about 55% of the roughly 700 donors and used that subset as a discovery cohort. All discovery cohort repertoires had been generated using a single sequencing platform. Both class I and class II loci were covered by HLA typing, at four-digit resolution. The number of donors typed differed by locus, with 629-630 for A, B, C, DRB1 and DQB1, about 500 for DQA1, over 600 for DPA1, and under 490 for DPB1. Roughly 5 DR-DQ haplotypes were handled as single units for association and clustering because linkage in the cohort was strong. On average, over 200,000 unique TCR beta nucleotide sequences were sequenced per donor among roughly 430 genotyped donors of the cohort, with about 19% of those sequences being non-productive. Overall study results and their limits: A later genetic analysis associated a missense DCLRE1C variant with V-gene and J-gene trimming of TCR beta chains, and an independent cohort replicated the association. Because HLA typing was unavailable for some donors at each locus, only the typed subset was used in association tests. Specific HLA alleles were associated with about 17,000 TCR beta sequences at a false discovery rate of 0.05 in a later analysis. Because counts were too low, about 18 rarely observed V segments, including chromosome 9 orphons, were excluded from the earlier analysis of a few hundred of the donors. The authors suggested that the approach could potentially be generalized to other disease states and immunological phenotypes. A later analysis found that most CMV-associated TCR beta chains appeared HLA-restricted, with HLA associations seemingly driven largely by CMV exposure. In the study, about 150 TCR beta chains were listed as associated with cytomegalovirus. The cohort was sequenced for TCR beta chains only, and without alpha or paired-chain data the features that could be detected were limited. Assigning TCR associations to individual alleles was difficult when HLA alleles, especially DR and DQ, strongly co-occurred. Linkage disequilibrium might explain the correlated functional status among segregating V segments, but an unknown experimental factor could not be ruled out. In a later analysis, TCR association rates were found to vary across HLA loci, with the most associated TCRs seen for DRB1 alleles and the fewest for HLA-C alleles. A cluster of highly shared sequence variants was judged likely to represent a technical artifact of the sequencing pipeline. The classifier was reported to diagnose cytomegalovirus status with high specificity and sensitivity in both the original and validation cohorts. Several of the top co-occurrence clusters appeared to be linked to parvovirus B19, influenza, CMV and Epstein-Barr virus, according to a later analysis. The only immune exposure information available for the cohort was CMV serostatus. Compared with equally common non-associated chains, HLA-associated TCR beta chains in a later analysis were more clonally expanded and had lower generation probabilities. Most TCR sequences were seen in very few donors, while some public TCRs were found in many individuals. In an earlier analysis of some 540 of the donors, most TCR beta V segments appeared in productive rearrangements about 87% or about 30% of the time, broadly matching IMGT annotations. In vitro tests confirmed that a few of the cytomegalovirus-associated TCR beta chains recognize cytomegalovirus antigens. Some IMGT-functional V segments, including TRBV6-2 and TRBV6-3, could not be told apart with the 87-base-pair reads, so those segments were excluded. The presence/absence analyses assumed that sequencing depth was roughly uniform across donors, and that assumption may not be true. According to a later genetic analysis, donors in an Asian-associated ancestry cluster had fewer N-insertions in productive TCRs than the approximately 630-donor mean. A further reported finding was that TCR beta sequences accurately predicted the HLA-A and HLA-B alleles for most subjects in the first cohort.

The CDR3 runs 14 amino acids, cysteine and phenylalanine included. The entry retains the CDR3 DNA only, 42 bases that are in frame from base 1. Relative to germline, V is missing 6 bases and J is missing 0 bases, with 5 bases of the junction outside any gene match. The germline V gene (reference sequence) specifies MNHNY as CDR1 and SVGAGI as CDR2. This clone has only a few counts. Its antigen remains unidentified. Qualities for individual bases were not recorded, and no much larger clone is one base off. The method was the immunoSEQ multiplex PCR assay. For the multiplex PCR, a mixture combining 60 forward primers for TCR Vbeta segments and 13 reverse primers for TCR Jbeta segments was used. Amplification of the CDR3 region of rearranged TCR beta genes was performed with a multiplex PCR assay on genomic DNA. The amplified TCR beta libraries were sequenced on the Illumina HiSeq System as 87-base-pair reads. The authors' pipeline ran thus. A later analysis counted some 74 million unique TCR beta chains across the 650 to 700 repertoires, and 10 million to 11 million of these chains were shared by at least two donors. Raw reads were error-corrected and collapsed into unique sequences by a nearest-neighbor algorithm in which closely related sequences were merged to remove PCR and sequencing errors. CDR3 sequences were aligned to IMGT reference sequences to assign V, D and J gene segments. For a sequence to be retained, at least a six-nucleotide match to both a V gene segment and a J gene segment was required. A rearrangement was called productive if the CDR3 had no stop codons and remained in frame with V and J, and every other rearrangement was called non-productive. CDR3 was defined by IMGT convention, running from the second conserved V-encoded cysteine to the conserved J-encoded phenylalanine. Sequences without an unambiguous match to a single V gene segment were excluded from the earlier analysis of over 500 of the donors. In an earlier analysis of more than 500 of the donors, a V segment was called functional when productive rearrangements were above 56.7%, and segregating when the standard deviation between donors exceeded 5%. A statistical classification framework was built for diagnosing cytomegalovirus status from the catalog of TCR beta chain sequences. A later analysis assigned V and J genes by comparing TCR nucleotide sequences with IMGT/GENE-DB human TR gene sequences. The TCRdist pipeline was used in a later analysis to assign CDR3 sequences and most-parsimonious VDJ recombination scenarios. In a later analysis, each TCR beta chain was defined by its CDR3 amino acid sequence together with its V-gene family, and reads without a unique V-gene family were excluded. As a way to deal with suspected cross-contamination and a sequencing artifact, a later analysis dropped approximately 570 nucleotide sequences that were highly shared and had low generation probability. In a later analysis, a clonal expansion index was calculated for each public chain from normalized within-repertoire ranks of inferred template counts. In a later analysis, generation probabilities were computed using a VDJ recombination model fitted to out-of-frame rearrangements, and the results were checked against IGoR. A later analysis scored TCR-TCR, TCR-HLA and TCR-CMV co-occurrence with hypergeometric tests, applying a repertoire-size bias correction to TCR pairs. False discovery rates were estimated in a later analysis by permuting HLA or CMV assignments 20 times. In a later analysis, co-occurring TCRs were grouped with DBSCAN, and TCRdist sequence similarity was added when clustering was performed within HLA-allele-positive subsets. For co-occurrence clustering, repertoires with fewer than 30,000 or more than 120,000 public chains were excluded, along with five repertoires with anomalous nucleotide sharing. Not all clones reach the TCRdb copy of this immuneACCESS table, which keeps in-frame sequences only. Checked studies attribute under half of the gap to unresolved V genes and leave the rest unexplained. D and trimming come from the DNA, and the V and J calls and clone size come from that table. Counted in this sample were 110,000 to 150,000 clones; about 77% of them appeared once. The ten largest clones represent 1.5% to 2% of the sample.

In total, roughly 710 healthy bone marrow donors made up the cohort. Cohort members were all nominally healthy when sampled, although unrecorded immune exposures were likely present. The donor tested CMV seronegative and was one of the 352 seronegative cohort members. A peripheral blood sample was collected from each donor, and TCR beta sequencing was performed on peripheral blood mononuclear cells. Genomic DNA was extracted from the blood cell samples with the Qiagen DNeasy Blood Extraction Kit. The TCR comes from a female donor in good health and CMV-seronegative. The sequence links TRBV6-6 to TRBJ2-7, and TRBD1 matches 7 of the central bases. Sequenced sample: PBMCs. The DNA sequence is given as TGTGCCAGCAGCTTCCGGGACAGCTCCTACGAGCAGTACTTC. Translated, it reads CASSFRDSSYEQYF.